The clone carrying this TCR beta chain showed up many times. Synthesis of cDNA used 5'RACE (with 10-nucleotide random UMIs). Whenever a sequencing run was performed, it yielded over 170 million TCR-beta sequences from 15-18 subjects. TCRdb re-analysed the 5' RACE reads in MiXCR, keeping a single row per CDR3 protein. The repertoire holds more than 50,000 distinct CDR3 sequences, with 7.5% to 9.5% as singletons. This entry is derived from a study of neurological immune-mediated disorders. V dropped 4 bases and J dropped 5 bases, with 19 bases sitting between them. The CDR3 has 16 amino acids. Noted time point: longitudinal time-point 3. Among the participants, healthy controls were blood bank volunteers in Maryland, USA. Unsorted libraries were prepared from 2 million PBMCs that had been stored at -80 C.

The V gene is TRBV12-3 or TRBV12-4, the J gene TRBJ2-3, with D unclear. The sequencing input was PBMCs. This clonotype was obtained from a woman aged 40 to 49 in good health. The CDR3 loop reads CASSYLGSLRLDTQYF. CDR3 DNA sequence: TGTGCCAGCAGTTATCTAGGTTCTCTTCGGCTAGATACGCAGTATTTT.